This T cell receptor (beta chain) was recorded in a study of blood T cell repertoires in COVID-19 (dated by TCRdb to 2020 to 2021). Study-wide context: Samples covering the acute and convalescent phases of COVID-19 were provided by collaborators in the United States, Italy and Spain. The prospective study material was composed of cDNA or gDNA derived from T cells, B-cell-depleted T cells, or PBMCs. The dataset comprised deeply sampled blood TCRbeta repertoires from subjects exposed to, actively infected with, or recovered from COVID-19. Where available, HLA class I and class II types were taken from metadata supplied by the sample provider and were not determined by assay-based typing. Sample metadata almost always included a de-identified subject ID, COVID-19 status, age in years and sex. The repertoires were made available in a free public database intended to serve as a resource for research on the immune response to SARS-CoV-2. The samples were drawn from the first 160 participants of the ongoing ImmuneRACE study and from 1,254 subjects provided by 6 global collaborators.

According to the germline V gene (reference sequence), CDR1 reads LGHDT and CDR2 reads YNNKEL. The CDR3 measures 16 amino acids from cysteine to phenylalanine. The kept DNA is CDR3 alone, 48 bases in frame from the first base. V is trimmed back by 4 bases and J by 7 bases, and the junction contains 8 bases that no gene match accounts for. Worth noting for this clone: What this receptor recognizes is not known. No per-base quality is available; no much larger clone lies one base away.

What the work shows at the level of the full study, not this receptor alone: The quantity of clinical and demographic metadata differed by source and by participant and was supplied without curation.

At one collaborating source in Seattle, patients were enrolled during active infection and were followed longitudinally through the course of disease. Each collaborating institution followed its own protocols to collect whole blood in K2EDTA tubes. For TCRbeta analysis, collaborators shipped samples as frozen whole blood, isolated PBMCs, or DNA extracted from either of those sample types. The immunoSEQ Assay, a bias-controlled multiplex PCR, was used to amplify TCRbeta CDR3 regions from genomic DNA. The paper's processing steps were these. The number of nucleated cells in each sample was estimated by amplification of reference gene primers within the assay. To quantify the absolute abundance of each unique TCRbeta CDR3 rearrangement, sequence reads were collapsed and filtered. For each sample, productive Simpson clonality was calculated as the square root of Simpson's diversity index over productive rearrangements. The immuneACCESS repertoire file appears here via TCRdb, limited to in-frame rearrangements. These files lack a portion of the clones; in checked studies, under half of the deficit traces to unresolved V genes, and the cause of the others is not known. V and J calls and clone size are those listed in that table; D and trimming were worked out from the DNA. The sample table lists approximately 150,000 clones, 80% to 90% of them with a count of one. The ten biggest clones cover over 5% of the sample.

The chain employs TRBV3-1 (or the pseudogene TRBV3-2) and TRBJ2-3; 13 of the junction bases match TRBD2. The sequencing sample was made of peripheral blood. The receptor was derived from a woman in her 50s with COVID-19, enrolled during active disease. The sequence in DNA is TGTGCCAGCAGCCTAACTAGCGGGGGGGCCGGGCATACGCAGTATTTT. This gives the protein CASSLTSGGAGHTQYF.